This T cell receptor (beta chain) originates from a study of blood T cells in healthy people across ages. General study findings and limits: Aged donors had fewer naive CD4+ cells and lower diversity than long-lived donors.

The authors ran a second PCR of about 6 to 12 cycles using a sample-barcoded 5' primer and a J-beta primer mix. Each TCR beta cDNA got a 12-nucleotide random molecular identifier. One entry per CDR3 protein, called by TCRdb with MiXCR from the 5' RACE reads. The repertoire holds over 700,000 distinct CDR3 sequences, with 20% to 30% as singletons. This clonotype has only a few counts. Its antigen remains unidentified. The CDR3 loop spans 15 amino acids. V was shortened by 0 bases and J by 6 bases, with 14 bases between the two germline ends. Germline V gives CDR1 SGHRS, CDR2 YFSETQ. These data were also filed under a second study, of T cells of mothers and their children.

The sequence derives from a boy aged 5-17 years in good health. The chain is built from TRBV5-1 and TRBJ2-3, with no clear D. Sequencing was performed on blood. The CDR3 here is CASSLDGSPADTQYF. CDR3 nucleotide sequence: TGCGCCAGCAGCTTGGACGGCAGCCCCGCGGATACGCAGTATTTT.